This note documents a single TCR beta chain sequence. Its target is not known. This entry belongs to a study of cytomegalovirus exposure and HLA in healthy donors. Repertoires were generated with immunoSEQ multiplex PCR, while TCRdb's copy carries only in-frame clones and drops some. Here the sample spans tens of thousands of clones, just over 95% being singletons. The CDR3 extends over 12 amino acids. The V end was cut by 7 bases, the J end by 1 base, with 5 bases between. Germline V CDR1 and CDR2: MDHEN, SYDVKM. Study-wide findings and caveats: Despite most TCR sequences being rare, some public TCRs occurred in many donors. It was 160 or so TCR beta chains that were listed as cytomegalovirus-associated.

The sequencing input was PBMCs. This receptor was identified in a woman aged 18-35 years in good health and CMV-seropositive. J is TRBJ2-1 and V is TRBV28; the D is unclear. The CDR3 loop reads CASTTSYNEQFF. The CDR3 DNA reads as TGTGCCAGCACCACTTCCTACAATGAGCAGTTCTTC.